Listed here are 15 T cell receptor beta chains from one sample, sequenced in a study of T cell responses to AZD1222 COVID-19 vaccine. Clones were read by immunoSEQ multiplex PCR, and TCRdb kept only the in-frame ones, dropping some. The sample includes more than 95,000 clones, 88% of them seen just once. Sample: peripheral blood, taken on day 0 of AZD1222 vaccination. The receptor set was obtained from an adult in good health.

The chain links TRBV27 to TRBJ1-2; 7 bases are a match to TRBD1. Per the germline V gene, CDR1 is MNHEY and CDR2 is SMNVEV (reference sequence). The V segment lost 3 bases and the J segment 2 bases; nucleotides outside the gene matches: 9. The CDR3 is 16 amino acids. CDR3 in DNA: TGTGCCAGCAGTTTGTTCCGGGACAGTCTCAACTATGGCTACACCTTC. Translating it yields CASSLFRDSLNYGYTF.

The chain recombines TRBV10-3 with TRBJ1-2; a weak D match, TRBD1 (5 bases). This CDR3 spans 12 amino acids. The V end was cut by 5 bases, the J end by 8 bases, with 12 bases between. CDR1 and CDR2 (germline): ENHRY, SYGVKD. CDR3 amino acids: CAISSREKGYTF. Written as DNA, the CDR3 is TGTGCCATCAGTTCCAGGGAGAAGGGCTACACCTTC.

The rearrangement uses TRBV4-3 and TRBJ1-2, with 7 bases matching TRBD1. Per germline, CDR1 LGHNA and CDR2 YSLEER. This CDR3 is built from 15 residues. V lost 1 base, J lost 1 base, and 3 bases stayed unmatched. The CDR3 reads CASSQGQGLNYGYTF. The CDR3 coding sequence is TGCGCCAGCAGCCAAGGACAGGGCCTTAACTATGGCTACACCTTC.

Of note for this clone: The sample holds other DNA sequences that translate to the same CDR3. The rearrangement uses TRBV5-1 and TRBJ2-5, with D uncertain. Germline-derived CDR1 and CDR2 are SGHRS and YFSETQ. The CDR3 covers 13 residues. The V gene lost 0 bases and the J gene lost 1 base, with 4 bases spanning the gap. The chain's CDR3 is CASSLGVQETQYF. The CDR3 nucleotides are TGCGCCAGCAGCTTGGGGGTCCAAGAGACCCAGTACTTC.

In its sample, this clone was seen once. This chain connects TRBV12-3 or TRBV12-4 to TRBJ1-5, with 8 bases that match TRBD1. This CDR3 contains 11 residues. The ends lost 6 bases at V and 11 bases at J; junction bases unmatched: 3. The CDR3: CASRHRGTQHF. The CDR3 nucleotides are TGTGCCAGCAGGCACAGGGGGACCCAGCATTTT.

The chain carries TRBV19 and TRBJ1-3, with 8 bases identical to TRBD1. Per germline, CDR1 LNHDA and CDR2 SQIVND (reference sequence). The CDR3 totals 18 residues. Germline trimming cut 4 bases from V and 0 bases from J; bases unmatched to any gene: 11. The CDR3 DNA reads TGTGCCAGTAGTAGGGGCGGACAGGGAACTCTCTCTGGAAACACCATATATTTT. This codes for CASSRGGQGTLSGNTIYF.

In DNA form, the CDR3 reads TGTGCCAGCAGGGAGAGGCCAGGGGGCAATGAGCAGTTCTTC. This translates into CASRERPGGNEQFF. The rearrangement uses TRBV7-2 and TRBJ2-1; 7 positions match TRBD1. CDR3 size: 14 residues. The germline CDR1 and CDR2 sequences are SGHTA and FQGNSA. With 6 bases clipped from V and 6 bases from J, the junction kept 8 bases outside the gene matches.

The rearrangement joins TRBV7-3 to TRBJ2-5; tentatively, D is TRBD1 or TRBD2 (6 bases each). Per germline, CDR1 SGHTA and CDR2 FQGTGA. The CDR3 is 16 residues long. V gave up 2 bases and J gave up 5 bases, with 18 bases separating them. The CDR3: CASSLGGAQGKETQYF. Here the CDR3 DNA reads TGTGCCAGCAGCTTAGGCGGGGCCCAGGGGAAGGAGACCCAGTACTTC.

The gene calls are TRBV6-2 or TRBV6-3 and TRBJ1-5; 10 bases match TRBD1. The CDR3 has 18 residues. The J segment lost 0 bases and the V segment lost 0 bases, leaving 5 bases of the junction unmatched. Per the germline V gene, CDR1 is MNHEY and CDR2 is SVGEGT. CDR3 amino acids: CASSYSGTGAHSNQPQHF. The DNA of the CDR3 is TGTGCCAGCAGTTACTCCGGGACAGGGGCCCATAGCAATCAGCCCCAGCATTTT.

The CDR3 here is CASSKGRGDSYNEQFF. The CDR3 nucleotides are TGTGCCAGCAGCAAAGGTAGGGGGGACTCCTACAATGAGCAGTTCTTC. This rearrangement joins TRBV21-1 to TRBJ2-1. TRBV21-1 is a recognized pseudogene. CDR3 length equals 16 residues.

The chain carries TRBV11-2 and TRBJ1-1; D unresolved. Trimming took off 5 bases at V and 4 bases at J, with 11 bases between the two ends. CDR1 SGHAT and CDR2 FQNNGV come from the germline V gene. The CDR3 has 13 amino acids. The CDR3 protein is CASSPDWGTEAFF. CDR3 DNA: TGTGCCAGCAGCCCCGATTGGGGCACTGAAGCTTTCTTT.

The chain is built from TRBV18 and TRBJ1-2, with D perhaps TRBD1 (6 bases). CDR3 size: 15 residues. CDR1 and CDR2 from the germline V gene are KGHSH and LQKENI. The V and J ends lost 0 bases and 7 bases respectively, with 15 bases between them. The CDR3 loop reads CASSPPGGRLGGYTF. The CDR3 DNA sequence: TGTGCCAGCTCACCACCGGGGGGGCGCCTGGGTGGCTACACCTTC.

This rearrangement joins TRBV18 to TRBJ1-2, with no clear D. CDR1 is KGHSH, CDR2 LQKENI, per germline. CDR3 length: 15 residues. The V end lost 2 bases, the J end lost 2 bases, and 12 bases lay between the germline ends. The DNA for the CDR3 is TGTGCCAGCTCACCAGGTACGGCTTTCAACTATGGCTACACCTTC. Its translation is CASSPGTAFNYGYTF.

V gene TRBV19 combines with J gene TRBJ2-1, with TRBD1 matching 9 bases. Germline V gene sequence: CDR1 LNHDA, CDR2 SQIVND (reference sequence). V shed 5 bases and J 3 bases; nucleotides not matched to a gene: 5. CDR3 length: 15 amino acids. As DNA, the CDR3 is TGTGCCAGTAGTTTAACAGGGGGCTACTACAATGAGCAGTTCTTC. Its protein is CASSLTGGYYNEQFF.

The V gene is TRBV15, the J gene TRBJ2-3, with TRBD1 matching over 8 bases. Germline V gene sequence: CDR1 LNHNV, CDR2 YYDKDF (reference sequence). The V segment lost 7 bases and the J segment 2 bases; nucleotides outside the gene matches: 5. The CDR3 has 14 residues. The chain's CDR3 is CATNDRGATDTQYF. DNA for the CDR3: TGTGCCACCAACGACAGGGGTGCCACAGATACGCAGTATTTT. The whole variable domain, filled in from reference TRBV15 and TRBJ2-3, reads DAMVIQNPRYQVTQFGKPVTLSCSQTLNHNVMYWYQQKSSQAPKLLFHYYDKDFNNEADTPDNFQSRRPNTSFCFLDIRSPGLGDTAMYLCATNDRGATDTQYFGPGTRLTVL.